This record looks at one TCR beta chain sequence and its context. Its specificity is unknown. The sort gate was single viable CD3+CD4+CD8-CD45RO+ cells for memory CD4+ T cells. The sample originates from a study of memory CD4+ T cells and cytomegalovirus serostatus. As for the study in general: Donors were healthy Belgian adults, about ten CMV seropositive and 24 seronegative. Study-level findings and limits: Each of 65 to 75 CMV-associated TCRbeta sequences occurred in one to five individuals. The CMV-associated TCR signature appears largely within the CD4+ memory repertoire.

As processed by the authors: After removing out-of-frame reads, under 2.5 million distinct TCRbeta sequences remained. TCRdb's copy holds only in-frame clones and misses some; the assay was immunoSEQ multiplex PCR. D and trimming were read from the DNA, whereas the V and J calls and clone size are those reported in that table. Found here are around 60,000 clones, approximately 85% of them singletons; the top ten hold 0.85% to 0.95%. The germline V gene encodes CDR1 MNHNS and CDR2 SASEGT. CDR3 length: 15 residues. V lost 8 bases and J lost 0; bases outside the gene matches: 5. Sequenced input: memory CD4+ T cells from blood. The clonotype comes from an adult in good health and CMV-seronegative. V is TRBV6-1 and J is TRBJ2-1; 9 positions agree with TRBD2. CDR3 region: CASEPSGNSYNEQFF. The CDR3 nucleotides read TGTGCCAGCGAGCCTAGCGGGAACTCCTACAATGAGCAGTTCTTC.